Sequencing of this T cell receptor beta chain was carried out in a study of blood T cell repertoires in COVID-19. Study-wide background: The United States, Italy and Spain supplied acute and convalescent COVID-19 samples. Sources were T cells, B-cell-depleted T cells, or PBMCs; the material itself was cDNA or gDNA.

This clone appeared once. Only in-frame clones appear in the TCRdb table, and some are missing; sequencing was by immunoSEQ multiplex PCR. Here the sample spans more than 35,000 clones, around 91% being singletons. This CDR3 has 15 amino acids. V lost 5 bases and J lost 0, with 11 bases in between. Germline CDR1 reads LNHDA; CDR2 reads SQIVND (reference sequence). Sequencing was carried out using peripheral blood. V gene TRBV19 combines with J gene TRBJ1-5; D is perhaps TRBD1 (5 bases). The source of this sequence is a young man with active or convalescent COVID-19. In DNA form, the CDR3 reads TGTGCCAGTAGTCCGGACGGACATAGCAATCAGCCCCAGCATTTT. As protein: CASSPDGHSNQPQHF.